The rows below give T cell receptor beta chains drawn from one sample of a study of T cell responses to AZD1222 COVID-19 vaccine. Libraries were prepared by immunoSEQ multiplex PCR; TCRdb keeps only in-frame clonotypes and omits some of them. The sample holds around 100,000 clones; around 95% are singletons and the top ten take roughly 2.2%. The sample consisted of peripheral blood, taken on day 0 of AZD1222 vaccination. The receptors come from an adult in good health. CDR3s include the opening cysteine and the closing phenylalanine or tryptophan. The D gene is left open where the match is weak. Clone size, where shown, is once, few, many, or a class for clones that have expanded.

CDR3: CATSDLSSGADGYTF
DNA: TGTGCCACCAGTGATTTAAGTTCAGGGGCGGATGGCTACACCTTC
D: NA
J: TRBJ1-2
size: NA
V: TRBV24-1

CDR3: CASSLRGNTEAFF
DNA: TGTGCCAGCAGCTTGCGGGGGAACACTGAAGCTTTCTTT
D: NA
J: TRBJ1-1
size: NA
V: TRBV5-8

CDR3: CASSWEEGRQETQYF
DNA: TGTGCCAGCAGCTGGGAGGAGGGCCGACAAGAGACCCAGTACTTC
D: NA
J: TRBJ2-5
size: NA
V: TRBV3-1/TRBV3-2

CDR3: CATSDSMGGQGDYEQYF
DNA: TGTGCCACCAGTGATTCGATGGGGGGACAGGGGGACTACGAGCAGTACTTC
D: TRBD1
J: TRBJ2-7
size: NA
V: TRBV24-1

CDR3: CASSEWVNTEAFF
DNA: TGTGCCAGCAGTGAATGGGTCAACACTGAAGCTTTCTTT
D: NA
J: TRBJ1-1
size: NA
V: TRBV25-1

CDR3: CASSMAVGTEAFF
DNA: TGTGCCAGCAGTATGGCAGTGGGAACTGAAGCTTTCTTT
D: NA
J: TRBJ1-1
size: NA
V: TRBV12-3/TRBV12-4

CDR3: CASSPRGPDNSPLHF
DNA: TGTGCCAGCAGCCCGAGGGGCCCGGATAATTCACCCCTCCACTTT
D: NA
J: TRBJ1-6
size: NA
V: TRBV14

CDR3: CASSDKGSSGANVLTF
DNA: TGTGCCAGCAGCGATAAAGGAAGCTCTGGGGCCAACGTCCTGACTTTC
D: NA
J: TRBJ2-6
size: once
V: TRBV9

CDR3: CASTSSRQGQQFF
DNA: TGTGCCAGCACCAGCTCACGTCAGGGGCAGCAGTTCTTC
D: NA
J: TRBJ2-1
size: NA
V: TRBV5-6

CDR3: CATSSGAWEYTGELFF
DNA: TGTGCCACCAGTTCTGGGGCCTGGGAGTACACCGGGGAGCTGTTTTTT
D: NA
J: TRBJ2-2
size: NA
V: TRBV24-1

CDR3: CASMAGGAYEQFF
DNA: TGTGCCAGCATGGCAGGGGGCGCCTATGAGCAGTTCTTC
D: TRBD1
J: TRBJ2-1
size: NA
V: TRBV27

CDR3: CAFGTENQPQHF
DNA: TGTGCTTTCGGGACGGAGAATCAGCCCCAGCATTTT
D: NA
J: TRBJ1-5
size: NA
V: TRBV30

CDR3: CASSERGQASGNTIYF
DNA: TGTGCCAGCAGTGAACGAGGACAGGCCTCTGGAAACACCATATATTTT
D: TRBD1
J: TRBJ1-3
size: NA
V: TRBV6-1

CDR3: CASSAQPNPYNEQFF
DNA: TGTGCCAGCAGCGCCCAGCCCAACCCCTACAATGAGCAGTTCTTC
D: NA
J: TRBJ2-1
size: NA
V: TRBV9

CDR3: CASSQGPGLRYNEQFF
DNA: TGTGCCAGCAGCCAAGGGCCAGGGCTACGGTACAATGAGCAGTTCTTC
D: NA
J: TRBJ2-1
size: NA
V: TRBV3-1/TRBV3-2

CDR3: CATSDSTSGGYEQYF
DNA: TGTGCCACCAGTGATTCTACTTCAGGGGGCTACGAGCAGTACTTC
D: TRBD1
J: TRBJ2-7
size: NA
V: TRBV24-1

CDR3: CASSLIRGLPYEQYF
DNA: TGTGCCAGCAGTTTAATTCGAGGTCTCCCCTACGAGCAGTACTTC
D: NA
J: TRBJ2-7
size: NA
V: TRBV28

CDR3: CASSFLPGARDYGYTF
DNA: TGTGCCAGCAGCTTCCTCCCAGGGGCACGGGACTATGGCTACACCTTC
D: NA
J: TRBJ1-2
size: once
V: TRBV7-8

CDR3: CASSILPSTDTQYF
DNA: TGTGCCAGCAGTATCCTACCAAGCACAGATACGCAGTATTTT
D: NA
J: TRBJ2-3
size: NA
V: TRBV6-4

CDR3: CASSSTYNNEKLFF
DNA: TGCGCCAGCAGCTCGACCTACAATAATGAAAAACTGTTTTTT
D: NA
J: TRBJ1-4
size: NA
V: TRBV5-1

CDR3: CASSIPGLNTEAFF
DNA: TGTGCCAGTAGTATACCAGGTTTGAACACTGAAGCTTTCTTT
D: NA
J: TRBJ1-1
size: NA
V: TRBV19

CDR3: CASSQGFSRGLGSTGELFF
DNA: TGTGCCAGCAGCCAAGGATTCAGCAGGGGGTTAGGCAGCACCGGGGAGCTGTTTTTT
D: TRBD1
J: TRBJ2-2
size: few
V: TRBV14

CDR3: CASSLPASGRGGRDEQYF
DNA: TGTGCCAGCAGCTTACCTGCTAGCGGGAGAGGGGGTCGGGACGAGCAGTACTTC
D: TRBD2
J: TRBJ2-7
size: NA
V: TRBV11-2

CDR3: CAWSVQLQEINYGYTF
DNA: TGTGCCTGGAGTGTACAATTACAGGAGATTAACTATGGCTACACCTTC
D: NA
J: TRBJ1-2
size: NA
V: TRBV30

CDR3: CASSGPPRLPHDEQFF
DNA: TGTGCCAGCAGTGGTCCACCGCGTCTCCCCCACGATGAGCAGTTCTTC
D: NA
J: TRBJ2-1
size: NA
V: TRBV25-1

CDR3: CASSLGTVEQFF
DNA: TGTGCCAGCAGCTTAGGGACAGTTGAGCAGTTCTTC
D: NA
J: TRBJ2-1
size: NA
V: TRBV7-9

CDR3: CASSGGTSGKINIQYF
DNA: TGTGCCAGCAGTGGGGGGACTAGCGGGAAAATAAACATTCAGTACTTC
D: TRBD2
J: TRBJ2-4
size: NA
V: TRBV25-1

CDR3: CASSWSRTFGNTIYF
DNA: TGTGCCAGCAGCTGGTCTAGGACGTTTGGAAACACCATATATTTT
D: NA
J: TRBJ1-3
size: NA
V: TRBV6-5

CDR3: CASSWRGTAGGHNEQFF
DNA: TGCGCCAGCAGCTGGAGGGGTACAGCGGGAGGACACAATGAGCAGTTCTTC
D: TRBD2
J: TRBJ2-1
size: NA
V: TRBV5-1

CDR3: CASSSGPENTEAFF
DNA: TGCGCCAGCAGCTCGGGACCGGAGAACACTGAAGCTTTCTTT
D: NA
J: TRBJ1-1
size: NA
V: TRBV5-1

CDR3: CASREAGDYGYTF
DNA: TGTGCCAGCAGGGAAGCAGGGGACTATGGCTACACCTTC
D: NA
J: TRBJ1-2
size: once
V: TRBV25-1

CDR3: CAISESLIYGYTF
DNA: TGTGCCATCAGTGAGTCCCTGATTTATGGCTACACCTTC
D: NA
J: TRBJ1-2
size: NA
V: TRBV10-3

CDR3: CASSYTGGDSQPQHF
DNA: TGTGCCAGCAGTTATACAGGGGGGGATAGTCAGCCCCAGCATTTT
D: TRBD1
J: TRBJ1-5
size: few
V: TRBV27

CDR3: CASSLLGQSEAFF
DNA: TGTGCCAGCAGCCTCCTGGGACAGTCTGAAGCTTTCTTT
D: TRBD1
J: TRBJ1-1
size: NA
V: TRBV2

CDR3: CASSLLGGQGREQYF
DNA: TGTGCCAGCAGCCTCCTTGGGGGACAGGGGAGAGAGCAGTACTTC
D: TRBD1
J: TRBJ2-7
size: NA
V: TRBV28

CDR3: CAWQGGRVLNDYGYTF
DNA: TGTGCCTGGCAGGGGGGCCGTGTCCTAAATGACTATGGCTACACCTTC
D: TRBD1
J: TRBJ1-2
size: NA
V: TRBV30

CDR3: CASSQGRSGELFF
DNA: TGTGCCAGCAGCCAAGGGCGGAGCGGGGAGCTGTTTTTT
D: NA
J: TRBJ2-2
size: NA
V: TRBV3-1/TRBV3-2

CDR3: CASSSIGNTEAFF
DNA: TGCGCCAGCAGCTCCATCGGTAACACTGAAGCTTTCTTT
D: NA
J: TRBJ1-1
size: NA
V: TRBV5-1

CDR3: CASSPSSGSSYNEQFF
DNA: TGTGCCAGCAGCCCTTCGAGCGGTAGCTCCTACAATGAGCAGTTCTTC
D: NA
J: TRBJ2-1
size: NA
V: TRBV11-3

CDR3: CASSQGGGGNEQFF
DNA: TGTGCCAGCAGCCAGGGCGGGGGGGGAAATGAGCAGTTCTTC
D: TRBD2
J: TRBJ2-1
size: NA
V: TRBV6-5